A selection of T cell receptor beta chains follows, all from one sample in a study of PD-1 blockade in classical Hodgkin lymphoma. Assay used: immunoSEQ multiplex PCR; TCRdb lists only in-frame clones, some missing. The sample lists approximately 150,000 clones, 78% occurring once. This specimen was peripheral blood mononuclear cells (PBMCs), taken before the second cycle of nivolumab. The receptors come from a human donor with classical Hodgkin lymphoma. The CDR3 runs from the conserved cysteine through the conserved F or W. Fields, in order: clone size, V gene, D gene, J gene, CDR3 protein, CDR3 DNA. A D gene is named only where the DNA matches it firmly. A clone size is listed for some rows: how often the clone was seen (once, few, many), or a class if it is expanded.

>.|TRBV29-1|.|TRBJ2-7
CSVSRGGIHEQYF
TGCAGCGTTTCCAGGGGAGGAATCCACGAGCAGTACTTC
>.|TRBV6-4|TRBD2|TRBJ2-1
CASSEPGTSGRWDYMNEQFF
TGTGCCAGCAGTGAACCCGGGACTAGCGGGAGATGGGACTATATGAATGAGCAGTTCTTC
>.|TRBV19|.|TRBJ2-7
CASSIFVTYEQYF
TGTGCCAGTAGTATATTTGTTACCTACGAGCAGTACTTC
>.|TRBV7-3|.|TRBJ1-2
CASSLRAPGPDYGYTF
TGTGCCAGCAGCTTAAGGGCCCCGGGGCCCGATTATGGCTACACCTTC
>few|TRBV6-1|.|TRBJ2-1
CASSEGGQVYNEQFF
TGTGCCAGCAGTGAGGGCGGGCAGGTTTACAATGAGCAGTTCTTC
>.|TRBV11-2|TRBD1|TRBJ1-5
CASSRDRGQPQHF
TGTGCCAGCAGCCGGGACAGAGGTCAGCCCCAGCATTTT
>.|TRBV5-5|.|TRBJ2-7
CASSLVYEQYF
TGTGCCAGCAGCTTGGTCTACGAGCAGTACTTC
>many|TRBV7-6|TRBD1|TRBJ2-7
CASSPGQGLGEQYF
TGTGCCAGCAGCCCGGGACAGGGACTTGGTGAGCAGTACTTC
>.|TRBV9|TRBD1|TRBJ1-2
CASSVGTGGSYGYTF
TGTGCCAGCAGCGTCGGGACAGGGGGCAGCTATGGCTACACCTTC
>.|TRBV27|.|TRBJ1-5
CASSLLGSSNQPQHF
TGTGCCAGCAGTTTACTAGGGAGCAGCAATCAGCCCCAGCATTTT
>.|TRBV27|.|TRBJ2-3
CASSFRLERPDTQYF
TGTGCCAGCAGTTTTAGGCTAGAGCGGCCAGATACGCAGTATTTT
>.|TRBV5-4|TRBD2|TRBJ2-2
CASSSAGTRTGELFF
TGTGCCAGCAGCTCCGCCGGGACTAGGACCGGGGAGCTGTTTTTT
>.|TRBV6-1|TRBD1|TRBJ1-5
CASSPTGDQPQHF
TGTGCCAGCAGTCCCACAGGGGATCAGCCCCAGCATTTT
>.|TRBV4-2|.|TRBJ2-1
CASSQGTDLGLNEQFF
TGTGCCAGCAGCCAAGGGACCGATCTAGGCCTCAATGAGCAGTTCTTC
>.|TRBV6-1|.|TRBJ2-3
CASTGIRTDTQYF
TGTGCCAGCACAGGGATTCGCACAGATACGCAGTATTTT
>.|TRBV7-9|.|TRBJ2-7
CASSLGKGQLVDEQYF
TGTGCCAGCAGCTTAGGAAAAGGCCAGCTTGTAGACGAGCAGTACTTC
>.|TRBV12-5|TRBD1|TRBJ2-7
CASGLADRDEQHF
TGTGCTAGTGGCCTCGCTGACAGGGACGAGCAGCACTTC
>.|TRBV6-1|TRBD1|TRBJ2-6
CASSARQGSGANVLTF
TGTGCCAGCAGTGCCAGACAGGGCAGTGGGGCCAACGTCCTGACTTTC
>.|TRBV7-9|.|TRBJ2-7
CASSLPEKYEQYF
TGTGCCAGCAGCTTACCCGAAAAGTACGAGCAGTACTTC
>.|TRBV7-6|.|TRBJ2-1
CASSFALEGEQFF
TGTGCCAGCAGCTTCGCCCTAGAGGGAGAGCAGTTCTTC
>.|TRBV19|TRBD1|TRBJ1-1
CASSSIRDRVNTEAFF
TGTGCCAGTAGTTCAATCCGGGACAGAGTGAACACTGAAGCTTTCTTT
>once|TRBV9|.|TRBJ1-3
CASSVEGNTIYF
TGTGCCAGCAGCGTCGAAGGAAACACCATATATTTT
>.|TRBV18|.|TRBJ2-3
CASSPRTATDTQYF
TGTGCCAGCTCACCGCGGACAGCGACAGATACGCAGTATTTT
>.|TRBV5-1|TRBD2|TRBJ2-1
CASSLAWGTSEYNEQFF
TGCGCCAGCAGCTTGGCCTGGGGGACTAGCGAATACAATGAGCAGTTCTTC